This TCR beta chain was observed in a study of T cells in Graves' hyperthyroidism and ophthalmopathy. Study in general: Blood was drawn when the patient was first diagnosed and still untreated. Regarding the study as a whole: The model's output predicted ophthalmopathy at a median of around 7 months prior to onset.

CDR3 length equals 15 residues. V was cut by 2 bases and J by 4 bases, with 14 bases left in between. The investigators amplified TCR beta CDR3 regions from RNA transcripts. The TCR CDR3 first-round RT-PCR relied on the HTBI primer set. One entry per CDR3 protein, called by TCRdb with MiXCR from the multiplex PCR reads. Of nearly 750,000 distinct CDR3 sequences in the sample, approximately 36% were seen once. Comment on this clonotype: Its antigen is currently unknown.

Exclusion followed for patients with uncontrolled infection, other autoimmune disease, pregnancy or lactation. Approximately 9.3 ml of fresh peripheral blood supplied the PBMCs. What was sequenced was blood. This chain connects TRBV12-3 or TRBV12-4 to TRBJ1-1; a weak D match, TRBD1 (5 bases). The TCR comes from a woman in her 40s with Graves' hyperthyroidism. DNA of the CDR3: TGTGCCAGCAGTTTATTGGGGCAACCGACCACTGAAGCTTTCTTT. Protein: CASSLLGQPTTEAFF.